A selection of T cell receptor beta chains follows, all from one sample in a study of T-cell memory formation after mild COVID-19. TCRdb itself ran the 5' RACE reads through MiXCR, one entry per CDR3 protein. The sample carries fewer than 140,000 distinct CDR3 sequences, around an eighth recorded once. Sequencing was performed on PBMCs or a T cell subset sorted from them (not recorded which). These receptors came from an adult woman who had mild COVID-19 (a few samples of this study predate the infection). Cell type and time point are not known. CDR3s include the opening cysteine and the closing phenylalanine or tryptophan. Fields, in order: V gene, D gene, J gene, clone size, CDR3 protein, CDR3 DNA. D genes are given only for firm matches. Clone size, where shown, is once, few, many, or a class for clones that have expanded.

TRBV11-2	NA	TRBJ2-2	NA	CASSLVGGHTGELFF	TGTGCCAGCAGCTTAGTCGGGGGACACACCGGGGAGCTGTTTTTT
TRBV3-1	NA	TRBJ1-1	few	CASSQARAGDTEAFF	TGTGCCAGCAGCCAAGCGAGGGCAGGGGACACTGAAGCTTTCTTT
TRBV7-2	NA	TRBJ1-2	NA	CASSLITDSLDGYTF	TGTGCCAGCAGCTTAATAACCGACAGCTTAGATGGCTACACCTTC
TRBV24-1	NA	TRBJ2-3	NA	CATSPGTDTQYF	TGTGCCACCAGTCCAGGGACAGATACGCAGTATTTT
TRBV7-9	TRBD1	TRBJ2-5	NA	CASSLIQGEETQYF	TGTGCCAGCAGCTTAATACAGGGGGAAGAGACCCAGTACTTC
TRBV6-6	NA	TRBJ2-7	NA	CASSYSPGPYEQYF	TGTGCCAGCAGTTACTCCCCAGGCCCCTACGAGCAGTACTTC
TRBV7-6	NA	TRBJ2-7	NA	CASSWDQGHEQYF	TGTGCCAGCAGCTGGGACCAGGGCCACGAGCAGTACTTC
TRBV27	TRBD2	TRBJ2-1	few	CASIRLAGDGEQFF	TGTGCCAGCATCAGACTAGCGGGAGACGGTGAGCAGTTCTTC
TRBV9	NA	TRBJ2-7	NA	CASSDTGLEEEQYF	TGTGCCAGCAGCGATACAGGGCTGGAGGAGGAGCAGTACTTC
TRBV2	NA	TRBJ2-7	few	CAAQGGGYEQYF	TGTGCAGCACAGGGCGGAGGCTACGAGCAGTACTTC
TRBV6-4	NA	TRBJ2-3	many	CASSDGNTDTQYF	TGTGCCAGCAGTGACGGGAACACAGATACGCAGTATTTT
TRBV4-1	NA	TRBJ2-7	few	CASSQASEQYF	TGCGCCAGCAGCCAAGCCTCCGAGCAGTACTTC
TRBV29-1	TRBD1	TRBJ1-1	NA	CSVTGFEKAEAFF	TGCAGCGTGACAGGGTTCGAAAAGGCTGAAGCTTTCTTT
TRBV4-3	NA	TRBJ2-6	few	CASSKDSPASGANVLTF	TGCGCCAGCAGCAAGGACAGTCCTGCCTCTGGGGCCAACGTCCTGACTTTC
TRBV9	NA	TRBJ2-1	few	CASSVVGYNEQFF	TGTGCCAGCAGCGTAGTCGGCTACAATGAGCAGTTCTTC
TRBV7-6	NA	TRBJ2-7	many	CASSLGSKPYEQYF	TGTGCCAGCAGCTTAGGCAGTAAACCTTACGAGCAGTACTTC
TRBV29-1	NA	TRBJ2-1	few	CSVGENEQFF	TGCAGCGTAGGGGAGAATGAGCAGTTCTTC
TRBV20-1	NA	TRBJ1-2	few	CSASLGLNYGYTF	TGCAGTGCTAGTCTGGGGCTTAACTATGGCTACACCTTC
TRBV12-3/TRBV12-4	NA	TRBJ2-1	few	CASSSGTNNEQFF	TGTGCCAGCAGTTCAGGTACAAACAATGAGCAGTTCTTC
TRBV7-9	TRBD1	TRBJ2-1	few	CASSNPQGGGQGIYEQFF	TGTGCCAGCAGCAACCCGCAGGGTGGAGGACAGGGAATCTATGAGCAGTTCTTC
TRBV12-3/TRBV12-4	TRBD1	TRBJ1-2	NA	CASSPNRGGDYGYTF	TGTGCCAGCAGTCCCAACAGGGGTGGGGACTATGGCTACACCTTC
TRBV7-6	NA	TRBJ2-3	NA	CASSLDSSITDTQYF	TGTGCCAGCAGCTTGGACAGCAGTATCACAGATACGCAGTATTTT
TRBV11-2	TRBD2	TRBJ2-3	NA	CASSLWGGYSTDTQYF	TGTGCCAGCAGCTTATGGGGGGGTTATAGCACAGATACGCAGTATTTT
TRBV5-1	NA	TRBJ1-2	NA	CASSSGADYGYTF	TGCGCCAGCAGCTCCGGGGCGGATTATGGCTACACCTTC
TRBV7-2	NA	TRBJ2-3	NA	CASSLALPSYYTDTQYF	TGTGCCAGCAGCTTAGCTCTCCCCAGTTACTACACAGATACGCAGTATTTT
TRBV24-1	TRBD1	TRBJ2-1	NA	CATSDTRDREPYYNEQFF	TGTGCCACCAGTGATACCCGGGACAGGGAGCCATACTACAATGAGCAGTTCTTC
TRBV4-1	NA	TRBJ2-3	NA	CASSQGWGSDTQYF	TGCGCCAGCAGCCAGGGCTGGGGGTCAGATACGCAGTATTTT
TRBV12-3/TRBV12-4	NA	TRBJ2-3	few	CATLGTDTQYF	TGTGCCACCTTGGGCACAGATACGCAGTATTTT
TRBV29-1	TRBD1	TRBJ2-1	NA	CSVTSRTGGGEEFF	TGCAGCGTTACCTCCCGGACAGGGGGCGGGGAGGAGTTCTTC
TRBV4-1	TRBD2	TRBJ2-1	few	CASSQGRGTSVGDEQFF	TGCGCCAGCAGCCAAGGAAGGGGGACTAGTGTCGGCGATGAGCAGTTCTTC
TRBV4-1	NA	TRBJ1-1	NA	CASSHPGKNTEAFF	TGCGCCAGCAGCCATCCAGGTAAGAACACTGAAGCTTTCTTT
TRBV3-1	TRBD1	TRBJ2-4	NA	CASSQEDRGRYIQYF	TGTGCCAGCAGCCAAGAGGACAGGGGCCGGTACATTCAGTACTTC
TRBV7-9	NA	TRBJ2-7	NA	CASSSLWIDDYEQYF	TGTGCCAGCAGCTCCTTGTGGATAGACGACTACGAGCAGTACTTC
TRBV24-1	NA	TRBJ1-1	few	CATSDLRGEAFF	TGTGCCACCAGTGACCTGAGGGGAGAAGCTTTCTTT
TRBV4-3	TRBD2	TRBJ2-3	few	CASSQGSGRRGDTQYF	TGCGCCAGCAGCCAAGGATCCGGGAGGAGGGGAGATACGCAGTATTTT
TRBV5-6	NA	TRBJ2-7	NA	CASSLRPYEQYF	TGTGCCAGCAGCTTGCGACCCTACGAGCAGTACTTC